This T cell receptor beta chain is from a study of blood T cell repertoires in COVID-19 (dated by TCRdb to 2018 to 2020). Context from the whole study: Samples covering the acute and convalescent phases of COVID-19 were provided by collaborators in the United States, Italy and Spain. The prospective study material was composed of cDNA or gDNA derived from T cells, B-cell-depleted T cells, or PBMCs. The dataset comprised deeply sampled blood TCRbeta repertoires from subjects exposed to, actively infected with, or recovered from COVID-19. The repertoires were released in a freely available public database meant as a resource for research on the immune response to SARS-CoV-2. The samples were drawn from the first 160 participants of the ongoing ImmuneRACE study and from 1,254 subjects provided by 6 global collaborators. Sample metadata almost always included a de-identified subject ID, COVID-19 status, age in years and sex. Where HLA class I and class II types were available, the types were taken from metadata supplied by the sample provider, not from assay-based typing. What the study reported, not specific to this receptor: Clinical and demographic metadata were provided uncurated, with the amount varying by source and participant.

TCRbeta CDR3 regions were amplified from genomic DNA using the immunoSEQ Assay, a bias-controlled multiplex PCR. On the study's bioinformatics: The number of nucleated cells in each sample was estimated from the amplification of reference gene primers within the assay. To quantify the absolute abundance of each unique TCRbeta CDR3 rearrangement, sequence reads were collapsed and filtered. For each sample, productive Simpson clonality was calculated by taking the square root of Simpson's diversity index across productive rearrangements. TCRdb's version of the immuneACCESS table is confined to in-frame rearrangements and falls short of the full clone set. An unresolved V gene accounts for under half of the shortfall where checked; the remainder is of unknown origin. The V and J calls and the clone size are those of that table, but D and trimming were determined from the DNA. Here the sample has roughly 150,000 clones; around 80% occur a single time. The biggest ten clones account for roughly 19% of the sample.

The germline V gene gives CDR1 as MNHEY and CDR2 as SVGAGI. The CDR3 covers 11 residues, taking in both the cysteine and the phenylalanine. Only CDR3 DNA is held: 33 bases, read in frame from base 1. V is cut by 7 bases and J by 7 bases, and the space between the germline ends is 10 bases. A second Seattle source provided samples from volunteer blood donors who had recovered from COVID-19. Each collaborating institution followed its own protocols to collect whole blood in K2EDTA tubes. Collaborator samples were shipped for TCRbeta analysis as frozen whole blood, isolated PBMCs, or DNA extracted from either sample type. Concerning this clone: The antigen it binds to is not known. Base qualities are not recorded, but no much larger clone differs from it by a single base.

This receptor was taken from a woman in her seventies who had recovered from COVID-19. This receptor chain uses TRBV6-5 and TRBJ2-5; TRBD2 is a possible D gene, resting on 5 matching bases. The sample comprised peripheral blood. The CDR3 corresponds to CASILGGTQYF. The DNA sequence reads TGTGCCAGCATCCTTGGAGGGACCCAGTACTTC.